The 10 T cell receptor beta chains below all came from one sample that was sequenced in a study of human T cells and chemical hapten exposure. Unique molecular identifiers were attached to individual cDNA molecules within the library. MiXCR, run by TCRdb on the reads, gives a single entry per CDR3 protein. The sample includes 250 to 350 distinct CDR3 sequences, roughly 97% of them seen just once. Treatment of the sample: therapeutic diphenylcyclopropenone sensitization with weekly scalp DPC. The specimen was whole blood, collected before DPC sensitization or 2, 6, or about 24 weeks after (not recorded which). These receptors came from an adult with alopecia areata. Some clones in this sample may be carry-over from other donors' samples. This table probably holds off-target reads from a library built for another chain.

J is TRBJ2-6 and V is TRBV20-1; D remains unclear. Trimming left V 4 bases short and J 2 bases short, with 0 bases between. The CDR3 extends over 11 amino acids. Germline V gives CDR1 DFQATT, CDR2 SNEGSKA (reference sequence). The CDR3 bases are TGCAGTGCTACTGGGGCCAACGTCCTGACTTTC. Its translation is CSATGANVLTF.

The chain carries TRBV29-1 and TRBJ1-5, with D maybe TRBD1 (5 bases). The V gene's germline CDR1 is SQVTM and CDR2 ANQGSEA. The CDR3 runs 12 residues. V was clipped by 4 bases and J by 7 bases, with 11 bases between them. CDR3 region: CSVGERGQPQHF. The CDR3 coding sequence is TGCAGCGTTGGGGAGCGGGGGCAGCCCCAGCATTTT. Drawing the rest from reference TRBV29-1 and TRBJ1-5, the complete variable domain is SAVISQKPSRDICQRGTSLTIQCQVDSQVTMMFWYRQQPGQSLTLIATANQGSEATYESGFVIDKFPISRPNLTFSTLTVSNMSPEDSSIYLCSVGERGQPQHFGDGTRLSIL.

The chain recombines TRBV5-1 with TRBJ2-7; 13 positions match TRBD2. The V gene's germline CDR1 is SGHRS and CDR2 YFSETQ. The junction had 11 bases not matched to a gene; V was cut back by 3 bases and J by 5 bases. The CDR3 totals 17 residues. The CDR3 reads CASSYGLAGAGGHEQYF. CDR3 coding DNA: TGCGCCAGCAGCTACGGACTAGCGGGAGCAGGTGGGCACGAGCAGTACTTC.

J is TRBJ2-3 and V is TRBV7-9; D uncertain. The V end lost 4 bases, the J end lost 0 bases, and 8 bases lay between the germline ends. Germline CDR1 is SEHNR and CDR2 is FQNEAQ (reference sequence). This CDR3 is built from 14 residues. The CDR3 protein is CASSSRASTDTQYF. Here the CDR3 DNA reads TGTGCCAGCAGCTCTCGCGCTAGCACAGATACGCAGTATTTT.

The CDR3 nucleotides are TGTGCCAGCAGTACCCCCTCTGTCGCAGATACGCAGTATTTT. The encoded protein is CASSTPSVADTQYF. The rearrangement joins TRBV6-6 to TRBJ2-3; D unclear. This CDR3 is built from 14 residues. From germline, CDR1 is MNHNY and CDR2 SVGAGI (reference sequence). V lost 5 bases, J lost 4 bases, and 13 bases lay in between.

The CDR3 DNA follows: TGCAGCGTTCTCAGGGGGACCTACGAGCAGTACTTC. Translation: CSVLRGTYEQYF. The rearrangement links TRBV29-1 to TRBJ2-7, with TRBD1 identical over 7 bases. The germline V gene encodes CDR1 SQVTM and CDR2 ANQGSEA. The CDR3 length is 12 residues. V lost 5 bases and J lost 2; bases outside the gene matches: 3.

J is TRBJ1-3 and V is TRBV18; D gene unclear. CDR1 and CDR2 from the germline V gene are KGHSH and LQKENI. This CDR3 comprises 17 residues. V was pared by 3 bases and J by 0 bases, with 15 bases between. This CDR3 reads CASSPPAQQYSGNTIYF. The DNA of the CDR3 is TGTGCCAGCTCACCCCCTGCTCAGCAATACTCTGGAAACACCATATATTTT.

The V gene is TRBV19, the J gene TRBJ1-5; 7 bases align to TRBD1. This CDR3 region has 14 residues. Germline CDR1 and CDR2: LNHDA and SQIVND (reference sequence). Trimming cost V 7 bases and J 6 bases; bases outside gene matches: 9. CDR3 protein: CASTPSGGAQPQHF. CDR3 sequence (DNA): TGTGCCAGTACTCCGTCAGGGGGAGCTCAGCCCCAGCATTTT.

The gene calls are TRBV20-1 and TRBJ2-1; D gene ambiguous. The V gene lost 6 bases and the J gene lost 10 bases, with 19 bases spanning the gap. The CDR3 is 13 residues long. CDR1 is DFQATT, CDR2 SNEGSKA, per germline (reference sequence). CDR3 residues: CSAPVSRPTEQFF. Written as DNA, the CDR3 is TGCAGTGCCCCCGTATCGCGGCCCACCGAGCAGTTCTTC.

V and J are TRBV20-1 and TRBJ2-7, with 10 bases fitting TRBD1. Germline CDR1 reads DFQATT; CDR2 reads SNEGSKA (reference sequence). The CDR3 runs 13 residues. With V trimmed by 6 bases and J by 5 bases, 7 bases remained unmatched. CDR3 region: CSAPGQGKNEQYF. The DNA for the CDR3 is TGCAGTGCCCCGGGACAGGGGAAGAACGAGCAGTACTTC.